This T cell receptor (beta chain) was profiled in a study of cytomegalovirus exposure and HLA in healthy donors. Findings and caveats of the study: In vitro experiments confirmed that a few CMV-associated chains were specific for CMV antigens. According to a subsequent analysis, TCR clusters identified in the first cohort showed a tendency to co-occur across the approximately 110 validation repertoires.

The V segment lost 4 bases and the J segment 5 bases; nucleotides outside the gene matches: 7. The CDR3 runs to 16 residues. Germline CDR1 and CDR2: SGHVS and FQNEAQ. Worth noting for this clone: What it recognizes is unknown.

Data came from immunoSEQ multiplex PCR; TCRdb stores just in-frame clones and leaves some out. The sample consists of around 190,000 clones, 85% of them appearing once. The sequenced sample was PBMCs. The J gene is TRBJ2-1, the V gene TRBV7-8; 11 nucleotides align to TRBD2. The receptor was isolated from a man between 18 and 29 years old in good health and CMV-seropositive. The CDR3 sequence: CASSSPGTSGNNEQFF. CDR3 nucleotide sequence: TGTGCCAGCAGCTCCCCCGGGACTAGCGGTAACAATGAGCAGTTCTTC. The full variable domain, its missing parts supplied by reference TRBV7-8 and TRBJ2-1, is GAGVSQSPRYKVAKRGQDVALRCDPISGHVSLFWYQQALGQGPEFLTYFQNEAQLDKSGLPSDRFFAERPEGSVSTLKIQRTQQEDSAVYLCASSSPGTSGNNEQFFGPGTRLTVL.